What follows are 30 T cell receptor beta chains derived from one specimen sequenced in a study of shared clonotypes between healthy human individuals. Data came from immunoSEQ multiplex PCR; TCRdb stores just in-frame clones and leaves some out. Among about 79,000 clones listed, 62% were seen once. Sequencing was carried out using memory CD8+ T cells sorted from blood. This sample's subset: CD45RO+ cells pooled with CCR7-negative TemRA cells. These receptors all stem from a man between 25 and 39 years old in good health.

The rearrangement joins TRBV28 to TRBJ2-1; 15 bases are a match to TRBD2. Trimming at V came to 1 base and at J to 8 bases, leaving 6 bases not matched to a gene. Germline CDR1 reads MDHEN; CDR2 reads SYDVKM. The CDR3 runs to 17 residues. The CDR3 DNA is TGTGCCAGCAGTTTATTCGGACTAGCGGGAGGGCCGCATGAGCAGTTCTTC. Translating gives CASSLFGLAGGPHEQFF.

This sequence joins TRBV11-1 and TRBJ2-7; D may correspond to TRBD1 or TRBD2 (6 bases each). Deletions cut 6 bases from V and 0 bases from J, with 9 bases between. Looked up from germline, CDR1 is SGHAT and CDR2 is FQDESV (reference sequence). The CDR3 loop spans 13 amino acids. CDR3 DNA: TGTGCCAGCAGTTGGGGGGCCTCCTACGAGCAGTACTTC. The encoded protein is CASSWGASYEQYF.

The chain recombines TRBV25-1 with TRBJ2-3; 8 nucleotides agree with TRBD2. Per germline, CDR1 MGHDK and CDR2 SYGVNS. Germline trimming cut 1 base from V and 2 bases from J; bases unmatched to any gene: 8. This CDR3 has 17 amino acids. Here the CDR3 DNA reads TGTGCCAGCAGTGAATTCACTAGCGGAGAATACACAGATACGCAGTATTTT. Protein: CASSEFTSGEYTDTQYF.

This clone was counted only a few times. V gene TRBV28 combines with J gene TRBJ2-5; the D call may be TRBD1 or TRBD2 (5 bases each). Germline CDR1 is MDHEN and CDR2 is SYDVKM. The CDR3 is 15 amino acids. V lost 7 bases and J 0 bases, leaving 15 bases between the germline ends. As DNA, the CDR3 is TGTGCCAGCACCCAAACTCTGGGGGACCAAGAGACCCAGTACTTC. Translating it yields CASTQTLGDQETQYF.

This clone came up many times. This chain links TRBV6-4 with TRBJ2-1, with TRBD2 matching over 8 bases. V lost 0 bases, J lost 4 bases, and 2 bases stayed unmatched. The CDR3 loop spans 15 amino acids. The V gene's germline CDR1 is MRHNA and CDR2 SNTAGT. CDR3 region: CASSDSTSEYNEQFF. CDR3 DNA: TGTGCCAGCAGTGACTCGACTAGCGAGTACAATGAGCAGTTCTTC.

This clone was counted many times. The CDR3 here is CAAGEDAHETQYF. The DNA of the CDR3 is TGTGCCGCGGGAGAAGACGCACATGAGACCCAGTACTTC. The chain combines TRBV6-1 with TRBJ2-5; 7 nucleotides line up with TRBD2. Germline V gives CDR1 MNHNS, CDR2 SASEGT. The CDR3 covers 13 residues. V lost 11 bases and J lost 5; bases outside the gene matches: 11.

The chain couples TRBV2 to TRBJ2-7; D is undetermined. This CDR3 comprises 15 residues. Trimming left V 3 bases short and J 4 bases short, with 16 bases between. Germline CDR1 and CDR2: SNHLY and FYNNEI. The CDR3: CASSDLSPVRYEQYF. Written as DNA, the CDR3 is TGTGCCAGCAGTGACCTAAGTCCGGTGAGGTACGAGCAGTACTTC.

The CDR3 is CASSPSTGTGELFF. The CDR3, as DNA: TGTGCCAGCAGCCCGTCGACGGGAACCGGGGAGCTGTTTTTT. This sequence joins TRBV11-2 and TRBJ2-2; tentatively, D is TRBD2 (5 bases). This CDR3 is built from 14 residues. V was trimmed by 5 bases and J by 5 bases, leaving 12 bases between them. From germline, CDR1 is SGHAT and CDR2 FQNNGV.

V usage is TRBV28 and J usage is TRBJ1-5; TRBD1 might be the D (5 bases). Germline V gives CDR1 MDHEN, CDR2 SYDVKM. There are 16 residues in the CDR3. The V end was cut by 11 bases, the J end by 0 bases, with 20 bases between. The CDR3 nucleotides are TGTGCCGGCCTGGGGCTGCGGGACTATAGCAATCAGCCCCAGCATTTT. Translated, it gives CAGLGLRDYSNQPQHF.

The chain is built from TRBV9 and TRBJ2-7; D possibly corresponds to TRBD1 (6 bases). The CDR3 contains 17 residues. Between the trimmed V and J ends, which lost 3 bases and 4 bases, there was a span of 23 bases. Germline assignment: CDR1 SGDLS and CDR2 YYNGEE. The CDR3 sequence: CASSALGTPSTLYEQYF. The DNA of the CDR3 is TGTGCCAGCAGCGCACTCGGGACACCCTCTACCCTGTACGAGCAGTACTTC. The whole variable domain, filled in from reference TRBV9 and TRBJ2-7, reads DSGVTQTPKHLITATGQRVTLRCSPRSGDLSVYWYQQSLDQGLQFLIQYYNGEERAKGNILERFSAQQFPDLHSELNLSSLELGDSALYFCASSALGTPSTLYEQYFGPGTRLTVT.

In its sample, this clone was seen many times. V usage is TRBV5-1 and J usage is TRBJ2-3, with a weak D call TRBD1 (6 bases). The germline V gene encodes CDR1 SGHRS and CDR2 YFSETQ. The V end lost 1 base, the J end lost 4 bases, and 10 bases lay between the germline ends. This CDR3 has 14 amino acids. The CDR3 reads CASSLLQGADTQYF. For the CDR3, the DNA is TGCGCCAGCAGCTTGTTACAGGGTGCAGATACGCAGTATTTT.

The rearrangement joins TRBV4-3 to TRBJ2-7; D uncertain. V was cut by 1 base and J by 4 bases, with 8 bases left in between. CDR1 is LGHNA, CDR2 YSLEER, per germline. This CDR3 has 13 amino acids. Written as DNA, the CDR3 is TGCGCCAGCAGCCAAGGCCGTCGGTACGAGCAGTACTTC. Protein sequence: CASSQGRRYEQYF.

V is TRBV5-1 and J is TRBJ2-1, with 16 positions matching TRBD2. The germline V gene has CDR1 SGHRS and CDR2 YFSETQ. The CDR3 has 15 residues. Trimming cost V 4 bases and J 10 bases; bases outside gene matches: 5. The chain's CDR3 is CASSDGTSGRDEQFF. The CDR3 coding sequence is TGCGCCAGCAGCGACGGGACTAGCGGGAGGGACGAGCAGTTCTTC.

In its sample, this clone was seen a few times. This chain connects TRBV28 to TRBJ2-7; D gene unclear. The CDR3 has 12 amino acids. Germline V gene sequence: CDR1 MDHEN, CDR2 SYDVKM. V was clipped by 6 bases and J by 2 bases, with 8 bases between them. CDR3 DNA: TGTGCCAGCAGGTCGATCACCTACGAGCAGTACTTC. Protein: CASRSITYEQYF. Full variable domain (remainder filled in from reference TRBV28 and TRBJ2-7): DVKVTQSSRYLVKRTGEKVFLECVQDMDHENMFWYRQDPGLGLRLIYFSYDVKMKEKGDIPEGYSVSREKKERFSLILESASTNQTSMYLCASRSITYEQYFGPGTRLTVT.

The CDR3 nucleotides are TGTGCCAGCAGTCCGATCAACCAGGACAGGTTCACAGTACAGACCTACGAGCAGTACTTC. It codes for CASSPINQDRFTVQTYEQYF. This sequence joins TRBV28 and TRBJ2-7; TRBD1 matches 7 bases. The CDR3 has 20 residues. Germline V gene sequence: CDR1 MDHEN, CDR2 SYDVKM. The V segment lost 5 bases and the J segment 2 bases; nucleotides outside the gene matches: 24.

V usage is TRBV28 and J usage is TRBJ2-7; maybe TRBD1 (5 bases). The CDR3 is 13 amino acids. V was pared by 3 bases and J by 6 bases, with 12 bases between. CDR1 is MDHEN, CDR2 SYDVKM, per germline. The CDR3 DNA is TGTGCCAGCAGTTTTCCCCAAAGGGGCGAGCAGTACTTC. Translation gives CASSFPQRGEQYF.

This chain joins TRBV5-4 and TRBJ2-7, with 9 bases matching TRBD1. The germline gives CDR1 SGHNT, CDR2 YYREEE (reference sequence). The CDR3 is made up of 16 amino acids. J lost 3 bases, V lost 4 bases, and 11 bases had no gene match. The CDR3 DNA follows: TGTGCCAGCAGCCTACAGGGGGCGTTTGGGTACTACGAGCAGTACTTC. This translates into CASSLQGAFGYYEQYF.

This chain joins TRBV29-1 and TRBJ1-1; D not resolved. The V end was cut by 7 bases, the J end by 0 bases, with 9 bases between. The CDR3 runs to 12 residues. Germline CDR1 is SQVTM and CDR2 is ANQGSEA. The CDR3 bases are TGCAGCGCCCAGGAGATGAACACTGAAGCTTTCTTT. Protein product: CSAQEMNTEAFF.

There are a few counts of this clone. The chain is built from TRBV2 and TRBJ1-3; tentatively, D is TRBD1 (5 bases). CDR3 length: 16 residues. V was trimmed by 6 bases and J by 0 bases, leaving 15 bases between them. CDR1 and CDR2 (germline): SNHLY, FYNNEI. CDR3 sequence reads: CASRVGTAISGNTIYF. For the CDR3, the DNA is TGTGCCAGCAGGGTTGGGACGGCCATCTCTGGAAACACCATATATTTT. Combining the CDR3 with reference TRBV2 and TRBJ1-3 gives the whole variable domain EPEVTQTPSHQVTQMGQEVILRCVPISNHLYFYWYRQILGQKVEFLVSFYNNEISEKSEIFDDQFSVERPDGSNFTLKIRSTKLEDSAMYFCASRVGTAISGNTIYFGEGSWLTVV.

J is TRBJ2-1 and V is TRBV20-1, with TRBD2 as a possible D gene (5 bases). This CDR3 spans 11 amino acids. Germline assignment: CDR1 DFQATT and CDR2 SNEGSKA (reference sequence). The V and J ends lost 4 bases and 7 bases respectively, with 8 bases between them. The chain's CDR3 is CSAIWRNEQFF. CDR3 bases: TGCAGTGCTATTTGGAGGAATGAGCAGTTCTTC.

The chain carries TRBV5-5 and TRBJ1-1; a possible D gene is TRBD1 (6 bases). V gave up 5 bases and J gave up 4 bases, with 15 bases separating them. There are 14 residues in the CDR3. The germline V gene has CDR1 SGHKS and CDR2 YYEKEE (reference sequence). In nucleotides, the CDR3 is TGTGCCAGCAGAAGAGGGGGACTTATCACTGAAGCTTTCTTT. It specifies CASRRGGLITEAFF.

This clone has more than one count but fewer than ten. This sequence joins TRBV7-8 and TRBJ2-2, with 9 bases lining up with TRBD2. The length of the CDR3 is 15 residues. CDR1 SGHVS and CDR2 FQNEAQ come from the germline V gene. V trimming: 2 bases; J trimming: 11 bases; junction bases outside the gene matches: 9. The CDR3 reads CASSLRKAGGLELFF. In DNA form, the CDR3 reads TGTGCCAGCAGCTTACGAAAAGCGGGAGGCCTAGAGCTGTTTTTT. Drawing the rest from reference TRBV7-8 and TRBJ2-2, the complete variable domain is GAGVSQSPRYKVAKRGQDVALRCDPISGHVSLFWYQQALGQGPEFLTYFQNEAQLDKSGLPSDRFFAERPEGSVSTLKIQRTQQEDSAVYLCASSLRKAGGLELFFGEGSRLTVL.

The chain employs TRBV28 and TRBJ2-1, with a possible D match to TRBD2 (6 bases). V was pared by 2 bases and J by 2 bases, with 16 bases between. The CDR3 sequence is 17 residues long. Germline assignment: CDR1 MDHEN and CDR2 SYDVKM. The CDR3 DNA reads as TGTGCCAGCAGTTTAATCTCGGAGGAGGGGCCCTACAATGAGCAGTTCTTC. Translation: CASSLISEEGPYNEQFF.

This chain uses TRBV19 with TRBJ2-5, with 7 positions matching TRBD2. The germline gives CDR1 LNHDA, CDR2 SQIVND (reference sequence). The CDR3 consists of 14 residues. The V and J ends lost 6 bases and 7 bases, in that order; junction bases with no gene match: 11. The CDR3 DNA reads TGTGCCAGTAGCGACGGGGGGACGGTTCGGACCCAGTACTTC. The encoded protein is CASSDGGTVRTQYF. The variable domain in full, with the rest retrieved from reference TRBV19 and TRBJ2-5, is DGGITQSPKYLFRKEGQNVTLSCEQNLNHDAMYWYRQDPGQGLRLIYYSQIVNDFQKGDIAEGYSVSREKKESFPLTVTSAQKNPTAFYLCASSDGGTVRTQYFGPGTRLLVL.

In this sample, this clone turned up many times. Other DNA sequences in the same sample also yield this CDR3. The chain is built from TRBV4-3 and TRBJ2-6; D unclear. Trimming stripped 3 bases from V and 2 bases from J, with 11 bases between. Germline V CDR1 and CDR2: LGHNA, YSLEER. The CDR3 loop spans 16 amino acids. The CDR3 DNA is TGCGCCAGCAGCCAGGAAGGTGGGGCTGGGGCCAACGTCCTGACTTTC. This encodes CASSQEGGAGANVLTF.

This clone was seen more than once but under ten times. The chain is built from TRBV19 and TRBJ2-4, with a possible D match to TRBD2 (5 bases). The CDR3 consists of 13 residues. V lost 7 bases to trimming and J lost 9 bases, with 16 bases between them. Germline V CDR1 and CDR2: LNHDA, SQIVND (reference sequence). In DNA form, the CDR3 reads TGTGCCAGTATCATGCCGGGATACCCCATTCAGTACTTC. Amino acids: CASIMPGYPIQYF.

V and J are TRBV27 and TRBJ2-5; 7 bases agree with TRBD1. V was clipped by 4 bases and J by 4 bases; unmatched bases: 9. The CDR3 spans 15 residues. Looked up from germline, CDR1 is MNHEY and CDR2 is SMNVEV (reference sequence). The CDR3 is CASSSANTGVETQYF. DNA for the CDR3: TGTGCCAGCAGTTCCGCGAATACAGGGGTAGAGACCCAGTACTTC.

The genes are TRBV4-2 and TRBJ2-3; D call uncertain. In germline, CDR1 is LGHNA, CDR2 YNFKEQ. V lost 5 bases to trimming and J lost 1 base, with 10 bases between them. The CDR3 has 14 residues. The CDR3 bases are TGTGCCAGCAGCTTCCAAGGAGGCACAGATACGCAGTATTTT. Its translation is CASSFQGGTDTQYF.

This clone was seen a single time. The genes are TRBV19 and TRBJ2-3, with D unresolved. This CDR3 comprises 16 residues. Trimming shortened V by 3 bases and J by 2 bases, and 15 bases separated the two germline ends. Germline V lookup: CDR1 LNHDA, CDR2 SQIVND (reference sequence). This CDR3 reads CASSINGLQLTDTQYF. Here the CDR3 DNA reads TGTGCCAGTAGTATCAACGGTCTGCAGCTCACAGATACGCAGTATTTT.

Written as DNA, the CDR3 is TGTGCCAGCAGCAGTCCCCTAACGGGAGATGGGGAGCAGTACTTC. It specifies CASSSPLTGDGEQYF. The chain couples TRBV5-4 to TRBJ2-7; the D gene is possibly TRBD2 (6 bases). V shed 4 bases and J shed 7 bases, with 21 bases lying between them. The CDR3 is 15 residues long. Germline V gene sequence: CDR1 SGHNT, CDR2 YYREEE (reference sequence).